Following are 22 T cell receptor beta chains from one sample sequenced in a study of blood T cell repertoires in COVID-19. Profiling relied on immunoSEQ multiplex PCR, and the TCRdb table lists in-frame clones only, not all of them. This table holds approximately 470,000 clones, around 90% found once. The sample consisted of PBMCs or T cells enriched from blood (not recorded which). The receptors originated from a woman aged 18-29 years who had recovered from COVID-19.

This clone was counted a single time. V gene TRBV3-1 (or the pseudogene TRBV3-2) combines with J gene TRBJ2-1; no clear D gene. CDR1 is LGHDT, CDR2 YNNKEL, per germline (reference sequence). The V end was cut by 0 bases, the J end by 5 bases, with 11 bases between. The CDR3 covers 15 residues. CDR3: CASSQDFGYHNEQFF. In DNA, the CDR3 is TGTGCCAGCAGCCAAGACTTCGGTTATCACAATGAGCAGTTCTTC.

The genes are TRBV9 and TRBJ1-5, with 7 nucleotides matching TRBD1. With V trimmed by 4 bases and J by 6 bases, 7 bases remained unmatched. Germline V gene sequence: CDR1 SGDLS, CDR2 YYNGEE. The CDR3 spans 14 residues. The CDR3 DNA is TGTGCCAGCAGCTCTACAGGGGTAGGTCAGCCCCAGCATTTT. Translating it yields CASSSTGVGQPQHF.

This clone was observed once. V is TRBV28 and J is TRBJ1-3, with D possibly matching TRBD1 (6 bases). CDR3 length: 15 amino acids. In germline, CDR1 is MDHEN, CDR2 SYDVKM. With 11 bases removed from V and 0 bases from J, the gap between germline ends came to 17 bases. The CDR3, as DNA: TGTGCCGCCAGGGGAGGGGGAGGCTCTGGAAACACCATATATTTT. It translates to CAARGGGGSGNTIYF.

The V and J genes are TRBV11-2 and TRBJ2-1; D may be TRBD1 (6 bases). Germline V gene data show CDR1 as SGHAT and CDR2 as FQNNGV. With 2 bases removed from V and 9 bases from J, the gap between germline ends came to 20 bases. This CDR3 has 16 residues. CDR3 region: CASSLFSGEIWGEQFF. As DNA, the CDR3 is TGTGCCAGCAGCTTATTTTCAGGGGAGATTTGGGGTGAGCAGTTCTTC.

The CDR3 spells CASSLGAGDGLAKNIQYF. The CDR3 nucleotides are TGTGCCAGCAGCTTAGGCGCAGGGGACGGACTAGCCAAAAACATTCAGTACTTC. V gene TRBV11-3 combines with J gene TRBJ2-4; possibly TRBD1 for D (6 bases). V was shortened by 1 base and J by 0 bases, with 16 bases between the two germline ends. Germline-derived CDR1 and CDR2 are SGHNT and YENEEA. The CDR3 spans 18 residues.

In DNA form, the CDR3 reads TGTGCCAGCAGTGACGGTACAGGCACTGAAGCTTTCTTT. This codes for CASSDGTGTEAFF. J is TRBJ1-1 and V is TRBV6-4, with TRBD1 as a possible D gene (5 bases). The CDR3 loop spans 13 amino acids. From germline, CDR1 is MRHNA and CDR2 SNTAGT. Trimming removed 2 bases from V and 4 bases from J, with 8 bases in between.

The V call is TRBV15, the J call TRBJ1-4; D is perhaps TRBD1 (5 bases). CDR1 and CDR2 (germline): LNHNV, YYDKDF (reference sequence). The CDR3 totals 14 residues. Trimming took off 4 bases at V and 7 bases at J, with 13 bases between the two ends. The CDR3 DNA is TGTGCCACCAGCATAGGAGGGGAAGGTGAAAAACTGTTTTTT. This encodes CATSIGGEGEKLFF.

V and J are TRBV30 and TRBJ2-7; D is possibly TRBD2 (5 bases). Trimming took 5 bases from V and 0 from J, leaving 17 bases between them. The CDR3 spans 15 residues. CDR1 and CDR2 (germline): GTSNPN, SVGIG (reference sequence). The CDR3: CAWRGTGEGSYEQYF. CDR3 in DNA: TGTGCCTGGCGGGGTACTGGGGAAGGCTCCTACGAGCAGTACTTC.

The chain couples TRBV7-9 to TRBJ2-2, with 9 positions matching TRBD1. Looked up from germline, CDR1 is SEHNR and CDR2 is FQNEAQ (reference sequence). The V gene end was trimmed by 7 bases and the J gene end by 6 bases; junction bases not matched to a gene: 9. This CDR3 comprises 15 residues. The CDR3 coding sequence is TGTGCCAGCATCAACCGGGACAGGGTGGCCGGGGAGCTGTTTTTT. Its translation is CASINRDRVAGELFF. Looking up the rest from reference TRBV7-9 and TRBJ2-2 gives the full variable domain: DTGVSQNPRHKITKRGQNVTFRCDPISEHNRLYWYRQTLGQGPEFLTYFQNEAQLEKSRLLSDRFSAERPKGSFSTLEIQRTEQGDSAMYLCASINRDRVAGELFFGEGSRLTVL.

This clone occurred a few times. V and J are TRBV12-5 and TRBJ1-1; D uncertain. This CDR3 is 11 amino acids long. Trimming removed 6 bases at V and 6 bases at J, with 8 bases between. Germline lookup yields CDR1 LGHNT and CDR2 FRNRAP. This CDR3 reads CASGRGSEAFF. DNA of the CDR3: TGTGCTAGTGGCCGAGGATCTGAAGCTTTCTTT.

This chain connects TRBV24-1 to TRBJ1-4; D possibly corresponds to TRBD1 (6 bases). This CDR3 contains 14 residues. Germline loops: CDR1 KGHDR, CDR2 SFDVKD. Trimming took 5 bases from V and 6 from J, leaving 12 bases between them. The CDR3 sequence: CATSARGPHEKLFF. The DNA for the CDR3 is TGTGCCACCAGTGCCAGGGGACCCCATGAAAAACTGTTTTTT.

The chain joins TRBV10-1 to TRBJ2-3, with a tentative D call TRBD2 (6 bases). Trimming left V 7 bases short and J 0 bases short, with 11 bases between. The CDR3 length is 14 residues. Germline V gene sequence: CDR1 WNHNN, CDR2 SYGVQD (reference sequence). CDR3: CASTEGTSTDTQYF. CDR3 nucleotides: TGCGCCAGCACCGAAGGGACTAGCACAGATACGCAGTATTTT.

This chain connects TRBV24-1 to TRBJ1-2, with TRBD1 matching 8 bases. The CDR3 consists of 15 residues. V gave up 4 bases and J gave up 4 bases; unmatched junction bases: 7. From germline, CDR1 is KGHDR and CDR2 SFDVKD. The CDR3 spells CATSDPRQGTYGYTF. CDR3 sequence (DNA): TGTGCCACCAGTGACCCTCGACAGGGGACCTATGGCTACACCTTC.

This clone showed up just once. The chain joins TRBV5-1 to TRBJ2-5; tentative D call: TRBD2 (5 bases). In germline, CDR1 is SGHRS, CDR2 YFSETQ. V lost 4 bases and J lost 4, with 14 bases in between. The CDR3 runs 14 residues. The CDR3 DNA follows: TGCGCCAGCAGCCCTCGGACGGCGGGAGAGACCCAGTACTTC. Its protein is CASSPRTAGETQYF. The whole variable domain, filled in from reference TRBV5-1 and TRBJ2-5, reads KAGVTQTPRYLIKTRGQQVTLSCSPISGHRSVSWYQQTPGQGLQFLFEYFSETQRNKGNFPGRFSGRQFSNSRSEMNVSTLELGDSALYLCASSPRTAGETQYFGPGTRLLVL.

This sequence joins TRBV6-5 and TRBJ1-3; D perhaps matches TRBD1 (6 bases). The CDR3 spans 14 residues. V lost 3 bases to trimming and J lost 6 bases, with 12 bases between them. Germline CDR1 reads MNHEY; CDR2 reads SVGAGI. The CDR3 region has the DNA TGTGCCAGCAGTTATTCGGGACATGAAAACACCATATATTTT. Amino acids: CASSYSGHENTIYF.

The chain uses TRBV20-1 and TRBJ2-7; a possible D gene is TRBD2 (6 bases). This CDR3 contains 12 residues. Trimming took 3 bases from V and 5 from J, leaving 11 bases between them. CDR1 is DFQATT and CDR2 is SNEGSKA in the germline V gene (reference sequence). Here the CDR3 DNA reads TGCAGTGCTAGTCAGGGACTCAACGAGCAGTACTTC. It is translated as CSASQGLNEQYF.

The DNA of the CDR3 is TGTGCCAGCAGCTTGAGAGGACAGGGGAAAACCAACGTCCTGACTTTC. Translating it yields CASSLRGQGKTNVLTF. The rearrangement links TRBV7-9 to TRBJ2-6; 9 nucleotides line up with TRBD1. The V gene's germline CDR1 is SEHNR and CDR2 FQNEAQ (reference sequence). Trimming cost V 3 bases and J 8 bases; bases outside gene matches: 8. The CDR3 consists of 16 residues. Based on the CDR3 plus reference TRBV7-9 and TRBJ2-6, the full variable domain is DTGVSQNPRHKITKRGQNVTFRCDPISEHNRLYWYRQTLGQGPEFLTYFQNEAQLEKSRLLSDRFSAERPKGSFSTLEIQRTEQGDSAMYLCASSLRGQGKTNVLTFGAGSRLTVL.

This chain links TRBV6-5 with TRBJ1-1, with a weak D call TRBD1 (5 bases). The germline V gene has CDR1 MNHEY and CDR2 SVGAGI. The CDR3 sequence is 14 residues long. Deletions cut 7 bases from V and 4 bases from J, with 16 bases between. CDR3 sequence (DNA): TGTGCCAGCACTTTGGACACCTCGGGCACTGAAGCTTTCTTT. It codes for CASTLDTSGTEAFF.

The V and J genes are TRBV6-5 and TRBJ2-5; D is perhaps TRBD2 (6 bases). The CDR3 runs to 12 residues. The V gene lost 8 bases and the J gene lost 4 bases, with 11 bases spanning the gap. The germline V gene encodes CDR1 MNHEY and CDR2 SVGAGI. CDR3 loop: CASRLERETQYF. The CDR3 DNA is TGTGCCAGCCGACTAGAGAGAGAGACCCAGTACTTC.

The J gene is TRBJ2-1, the V gene TRBV13, with TRBD2 identical over 9 bases. The V gene's germline CDR1 is PRHDT and CDR2 FYEKMQ (reference sequence). The V segment lost 2 bases and the J segment 4 bases; nucleotides outside the gene matches: 9. This CDR3 region has 17 residues. As DNA, the CDR3 is TGTGCCAGCAGCTTAATCTCGCCGGGACTAGCATACAATGAGCAGTTCTTC. Amino acid sequence: CASSLISPGLAYNEQFF.

This chain connects TRBV28 to TRBJ1-5, with D possibly TRBD1 on 6 matching bases. Germline V gene sequence: CDR1 MDHEN, CDR2 SYDVKM. This CDR3 has 13 residues. Between the trimmed V and J ends, which lost 6 bases and 5 bases, there was a span of 11 bases. CDR3 bases: TGTGCCAGCAGGACAGGAGCTGATCAGCCCCAGCATTTT. Protein product: CASRTGADQPQHF.

This clone was found a few times. The chain combines TRBV9 with TRBJ1-1; 7 bases map to TRBD1. V was pared by 2 bases and J by 2 bases, with 3 bases of the junction left unmatched. The CDR3 consists of 14 residues. The germline CDR1 and CDR2 sequences are SGDLS and YYNGEE. The CDR3 DNA is TGTGCCAGCAGCGTCGACAGGGTTAACACTGAAGCTTTCTTT. Residues: CASSVDRVNTEAFF. The variable domain in full, with the rest retrieved from reference TRBV9 and TRBJ1-1, is DSGVTQTPKHLITATGQRVTLRCSPRSGDLSVYWYQQSLDQGLQFLIQYYNGEERAKGNILERFSAQQFPDLHSELNLSSLELGDSALYFCASSVDRVNTEAFFGQGTRLTVV.